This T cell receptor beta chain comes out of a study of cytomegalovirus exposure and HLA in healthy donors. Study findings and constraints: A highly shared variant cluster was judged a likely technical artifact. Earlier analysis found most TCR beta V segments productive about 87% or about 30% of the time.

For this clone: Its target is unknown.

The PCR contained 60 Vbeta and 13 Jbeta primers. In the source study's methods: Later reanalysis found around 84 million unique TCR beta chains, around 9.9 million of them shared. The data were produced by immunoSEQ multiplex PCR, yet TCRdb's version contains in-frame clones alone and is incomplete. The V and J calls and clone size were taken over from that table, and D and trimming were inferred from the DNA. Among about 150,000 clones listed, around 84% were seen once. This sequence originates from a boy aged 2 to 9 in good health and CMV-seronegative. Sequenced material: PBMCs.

In DNA form, the CDR3 reads TGCGCCAGCAGCTGGAAACTAGCGGCTACCGGGGAGCTGTTTTTT. Its translation is CASSWKLAATGELFF. The gene calls are TRBV5-1 and TRBJ2-2, with 8 bases identical to TRBD2. Germline V lookup: CDR1 SGHRS, CDR2 YFSETQ. Trimming at V came to 3 bases and at J to 5 bases, leaving 6 bases not matched to a gene. CDR3 length: 15 residues.